The 4 T cell receptor beta chains given below trace back to one sample, sequenced in a study of T cells in Graves' hyperthyroidism and ophthalmopathy. TCR beta CDR3 regions were amplified from RNA transcripts. HTBI primers were used for first-round RT-PCR of the TCR CDR3. TCRdb ran MiXCR on the multiplex PCR reads and lists one entry per CDR3 protein. The sample shows approximately 520,000 distinct CDR3 sequences, around a quarter of them seen only once. What was sequenced was blood. These receptors were obtained from a woman under 40 with Graves' ophthalmopathy.

The rearrangement links TRBV12-3 or TRBV12-4 to TRBJ2-7, with D unclear. V was trimmed by 3 bases and J by 6 bases, leaving 15 bases between them. This CDR3 has 14 residues. The CDR3 spells CASSFVDLEAEQYF. The DNA for the CDR3 is TGTGCCAGCAGTTTTGTGGACCTTGAGGCCGAGCAGTACTTC.

This clonotype appeared many times. This rearrangement joins TRBV2 to TRBJ1-2; the D gene is possibly TRBD1 (6 bases). CDR1 is SNHLY and CDR2 is FYNNEI in the germline V gene. Trimming left V 3 bases short and J 7 bases short, with 9 bases between. The CDR3 length is 12 residues. The CDR3 sequence is CASSDRGFGYTF. DNA for the CDR3: TGTGCCAGCAGTGACAGGGGCTTTGGCTACACCTTC.

The chain uses TRBV10-3 and TRBJ2-2, with 7 bases fitting TRBD2. Unmatched junction bases numbered 13, after V lost 11 bases and J lost 4 bases. This CDR3 region has 15 residues. Germline assignment: CDR1 ENHRY and CDR2 SYGVKD. CDR3 nucleotides: TGTGCCTCACGGGAGGCCAGAACCATCACCGGGGAGCTGTTTTTT. Translating it yields CASREARTITGELFF.

This clonotype appeared a few times. CDR3 region: CASSFKYPGGSGNTIYF. Here the CDR3 DNA reads TGTGCCAGCAGTTTTAAGTATCCGGGGGGCTCTGGAAACACCATATATTTT. The J gene is TRBJ1-3, the V gene TRBV6-5; tentative D call: TRBD1 (5 bases). The V end lost 4 bases, the J end lost 0 bases, and 16 bases lay between the germline ends. The germline V gene encodes CDR1 MNHEY and CDR2 SVGAGI. The CDR3 extends over 17 amino acids.